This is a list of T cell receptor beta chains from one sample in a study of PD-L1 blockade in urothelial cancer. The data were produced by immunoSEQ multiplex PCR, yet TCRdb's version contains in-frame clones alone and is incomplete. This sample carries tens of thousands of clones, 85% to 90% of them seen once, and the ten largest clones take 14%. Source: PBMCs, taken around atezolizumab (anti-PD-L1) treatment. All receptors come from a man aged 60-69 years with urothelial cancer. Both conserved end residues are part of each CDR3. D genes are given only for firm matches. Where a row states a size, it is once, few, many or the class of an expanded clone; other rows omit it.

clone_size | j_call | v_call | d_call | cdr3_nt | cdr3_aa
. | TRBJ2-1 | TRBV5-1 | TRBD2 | TGCGCCAGCAGCGGCGGACTAGCGGACAATGAGCAGTTCTTC | CASSGGLADNEQFF
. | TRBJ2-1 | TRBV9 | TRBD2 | TGTGCCAGCACCATAAGCGGGAGTAACTTGTACAATGAGCAGTTCTTC | CASTISGSNLYNEQFF
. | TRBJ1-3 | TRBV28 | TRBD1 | TGTGCCAGCAGTACCGGGACAGGGGGCTCTGGAAACACCATATATTTT | CASSTGTGGSGNTIYF
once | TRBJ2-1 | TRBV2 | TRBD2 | TGTGCCAGCAGTGACCTTCCACTAGCGGGAGGGCCAAGGTCCTACAATGAGCAGTTCTTC | CASSDLPLAGGPRSYNEQFF
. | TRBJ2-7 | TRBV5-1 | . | TGCGCCAGCAGCTTGGTCGGGGGTGAACCCTACGAGCAGTACTTC | CASSLVGGEPYEQYF
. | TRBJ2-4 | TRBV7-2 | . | TGTGCCAGCAGCTTAGGAGCGAGCGAAAACATTCAGTACTTC | CASSLGASENIQYF
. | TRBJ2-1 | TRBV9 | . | TGTGCCAGCAGCGTAGGGGACTTTGAGCAGTTCTTC | CASSVGDFEQFF
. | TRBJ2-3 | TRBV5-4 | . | TGTGCCAGCAGCCTCACAGATACGCAGTATTTT | CASSLTDTQYF
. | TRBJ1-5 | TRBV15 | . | TGTGCCACCAGCAGGAGAGAGCGCAATCAGCCCCAGCATTTT | CATSRRERNQPQHF
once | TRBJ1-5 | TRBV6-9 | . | TGTGCCAGCAGGGGACTGTTTAGCAATCAGCCCCAGCATTTT | CASRGLFSNQPQHF
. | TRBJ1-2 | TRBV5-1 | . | TGCGCCAGCAGCCGCCTCCTGGCGGGGACTGATGGCTACACCTTC | CASSRLLAGTDGYTF
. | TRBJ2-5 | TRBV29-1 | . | TGCAGCGTCGGACAGAATCAAGAGACCCAGTACTTC | CSVGQNQETQYF
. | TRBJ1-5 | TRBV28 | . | TGTGCCAGCAGTTTTTGGACTCGGGGGGGCGTAAATCAGCCCCAGCATTTT | CASSFWTRGGVNQPQHF
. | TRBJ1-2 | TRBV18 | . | TGTGCCAGCTCACGTTTGACTCGATGGGCTAACTATGGCTACACCTTC | CASSRLTRWANYGYTF
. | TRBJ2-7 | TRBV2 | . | TGTGCCAGCAGTGGCGGGGGACAGGTTGCCTACGAGCAGTACTTC | CASSGGGQVAYEQYF
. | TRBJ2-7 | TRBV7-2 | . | TGTGCCAGCAGCTCTTCCCCTCTAACAGGGCCATCCTACGAGCAGTACTTC | CASSSSPLTGPSYEQYF
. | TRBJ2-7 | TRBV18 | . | TGTGCCAGCTCCCCGACAAATTACGAGCAGTACTTC | CASSPTNYEQYF
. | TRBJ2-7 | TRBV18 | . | TGTGCCAGCTCACCACCGGCAGGGGCCTACGAGCAGTACTTC | CASSPPAGAYEQYF
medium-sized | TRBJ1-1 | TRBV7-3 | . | TGTGCCAGCAGCTTGGGGCAAAACACTGAAGCTTTCTTT | CASSLGQNTEAFF
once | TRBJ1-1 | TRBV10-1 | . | TGCGCCAGCAGGGGGGGGGAATACACTGAAGCTTTCTTT | CASRGGEYTEAFF
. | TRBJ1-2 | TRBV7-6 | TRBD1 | TGTGCCAGCAGCTTAGCGGGAGGGACAGGGCATTATGGCTACACCTTC | CASSLAGGTGHYGYTF
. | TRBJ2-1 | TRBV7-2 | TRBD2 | TGTGCCAGCAGCTTAGCTGGCGGGGGTCGGGATGAGCAGTTCTTC | CASSLAGGGRDEQFF
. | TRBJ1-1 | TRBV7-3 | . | TGTGCCAGCAGCCCAACAGAGCAGAACACTGAAGCTTTCTTT | CASSPTEQNTEAFF
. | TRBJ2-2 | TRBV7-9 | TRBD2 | TGTGCCAGCAACGTACTAGCGGGAGCTCCCACCGGGGAGCTGTTTTTT | CASNVLAGAPTGELFF
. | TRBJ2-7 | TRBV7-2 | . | TGTGCCAGCAGCCTAAGACTCTACGAGCAGTACTTC | CASSLRLYEQYF
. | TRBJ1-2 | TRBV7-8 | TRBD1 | TGTGCCAGCAGCCCCGGACAGGTCTATGGCTACACCTTC | CASSPGQVYGYTF
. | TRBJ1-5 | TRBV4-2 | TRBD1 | TGTGCCAGCAGCCAAGCCAGGACAGGGCTCAATCAGCCCCAGCATTTT | CASSQARTGLNQPQHF
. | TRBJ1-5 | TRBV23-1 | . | TGCGCCAGCACTGGACACGATAATCAGCCCCAGCATTTT | CASTGHDNQPQHF
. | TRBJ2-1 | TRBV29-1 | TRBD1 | TGCAGCGTTGTCCCGGGACAGGGTAGGGCAGGTAATGAGCAGTTCTTC | CSVVPGQGRAGNEQFF
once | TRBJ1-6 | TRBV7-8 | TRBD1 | TGTGCCAGCAGCCACCGGGACAGGGGTTCCTATAATTCACCCCTCCACTTT | CASSHRDRGSYNSPLHF
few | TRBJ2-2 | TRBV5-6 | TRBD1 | TGTGCCAGGACAGGGGCGGCCACCGGGGAGCTGTTTTTT | CARTGAATGELFF
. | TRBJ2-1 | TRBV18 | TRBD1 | TGTGCCAGCTCACCTAAAACAGGGGACAATGAGCAGTTCTTC | CASSPKTGDNEQFF
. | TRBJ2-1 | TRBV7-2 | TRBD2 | TGTGCCAGCAGCACTCGACTAGCGGGAGTAGGCAATGAGCAGTTCTTC | CASSTRLAGVGNEQFF
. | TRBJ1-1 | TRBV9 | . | TGTGCCAGCAGCGTTTCAATGAACACTGAAGCTTTCTTT | CASSVSMNTEAFF
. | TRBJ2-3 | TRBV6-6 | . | TGTGCCAGCAGTTACTCCCAGGGAGATACGCAGTATTTT | CASSYSQGDTQYF
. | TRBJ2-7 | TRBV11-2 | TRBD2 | TGTGCCAGCAGTCGAACCGGGACTAGCGGGAGTAGTATCTTC | CASSRTGTSGSSIF
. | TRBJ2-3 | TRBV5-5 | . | TGTGCCAGCTCGAGGGTCAAGAGCACAGATACGCAGTATTTT | CASSRVKSTDTQYF
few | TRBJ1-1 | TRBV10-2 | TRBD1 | TGCGCCAGCACCGTGACAGGGGGGACTGAAGCTTTCTTT | CASTVTGGTEAFF
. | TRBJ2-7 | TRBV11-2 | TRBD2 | TGTGCCAGCAGCTTAGATCGGGGACTAGCGGGAATGGTCTACGAGCAGTACTTC | CASSLDRGLAGMVYEQYF
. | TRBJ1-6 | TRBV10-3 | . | TGTGCCATCAGTGGTACAGGGTTCAGCTCCTATAATTCACCCCTCCACTTT | CAISGTGFSSYNSPLHF
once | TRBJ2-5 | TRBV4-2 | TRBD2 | TGTGCCAGCAGCCGGACCATAGCGGGAGGGGCAGAGACCCAGTACTTC | CASSRTIAGGAETQYF
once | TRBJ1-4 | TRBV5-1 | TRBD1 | TGCGCCAGCAGCCGGACAGGCCAAAGGGTAAAACTGTTTTTT | CASSRTGQRVKLFF
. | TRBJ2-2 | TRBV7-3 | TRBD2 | TGTGCCAGCAGCTCCGGACTAGCGGGAGGGTTCGGGGAGCTGTTTTTT | CASSSGLAGGFGELFF
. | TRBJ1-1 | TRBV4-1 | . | TGCGCCAGCAGCCAACCAAAGGTCTACAGAAACACTGAAGCTTTCTTT | CASSQPKVYRNTEAFF
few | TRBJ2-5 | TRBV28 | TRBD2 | TGTGCCAGCAGCCGCCGGGGGGGCGGAGAGACCCAGTACTTC | CASSRRGGGETQYF
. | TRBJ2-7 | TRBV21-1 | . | TGTGCCAGCAGCAAAGAGGGGACAGAACCATCCTACGAGCAGTACTTC | CASSKEGTEPSYEQYF
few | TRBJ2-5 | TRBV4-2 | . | TGTGCCAGCAGCCAAGATCCCGGGGAAACAGAGACCCAGTACTTC | CASSQDPGETETQYF
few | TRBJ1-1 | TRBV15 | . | TGTGCCACCAGCAGCCCTGCAGGGAACACTGAAGCTTTCTTT | CATSSPAGNTEAFF
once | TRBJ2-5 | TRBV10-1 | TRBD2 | TGCGCCAGCAGTGAACAACTAGCGGGAGGGCCTGAGACCCAGTACTTC | CASSEQLAGGPETQYF
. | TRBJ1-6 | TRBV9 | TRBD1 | TGTGCCAGCAGCGTAGGCGGACAGGGTTTGGGATTCTCCTATAATTCACCCCTCCACTTT | CASSVGGQGLGFSYNSPLHF
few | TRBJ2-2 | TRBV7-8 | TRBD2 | TGTGCCAGCACGGGACTAGCGGGGTACACCGGGGAGCTGTTTTTT | CASTGLAGYTGELFF
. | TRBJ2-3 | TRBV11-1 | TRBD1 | TGTGCCAGCAGCTTAGATGGACAGGGAAGAGATACGCAGTATTTT | CASSLDGQGRDTQYF
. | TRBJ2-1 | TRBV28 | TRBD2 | TGTGCCAGCAGTTGGGATCTAGCGGGACATTTCTTC | CASSWDLAGHFF